These 21 T cell receptor beta chains originate from one sample sequenced in a study of T-cell memory formation after mild COVID-19. Each CDR3 protein gets one entry after TCRdb re-called the 5' RACE reads with MiXCR. The sample carries fewer than 700,000 distinct CDR3 sequences, about 20% recorded once. Sequenced material: PBMCs or a T cell subset sorted from them (not recorded which). The receptor source for this set is an adult woman who had mild COVID-19 (a few samples of this study predate the infection). Cell type and time point are not known.

The chain recombines TRBV4-1 with TRBJ2-2; the D gene is possibly TRBD1 (6 bases). Trimming removed 4 bases at V and 6 bases at J, with 15 bases between. Per the germline V gene, CDR1 is MGHRA and CDR2 is YSYEKL. The length of the CDR3 is 15 residues. CDR3 loop: CASSRPGEGAGELFF. CDR3 bases: TGCGCCAGCAGCCGGCCAGGGGAAGGGGCCGGGGAGCTGTTTTTT.

The chain recombines TRBV19 with TRBJ2-1; 9 nucleotides match TRBD1. Germline CDR1 reads LNHDA; CDR2 reads SQIVND (reference sequence). The V gene end was trimmed by 5 bases and the J gene end by 2 bases; junction bases not matched to a gene: 7. This CDR3 comprises 16 residues. CDR3 sequence reads: CASSATGTGTYNEQFF. CDR3 nucleotides: TGTGCCAGTAGTGCAACCGGGACAGGGACCTACAATGAGCAGTTCTTC. The whole variable domain, filled in from reference TRBV19 and TRBJ2-1, reads DGGITQSPKYLFRKEGQNVTLSCEQNLNHDAMYWYRQDPGQGLRLIYYSQIVNDFQKGDIAEGYSVSREKKESFPLTVTSAQKNPTAFYLCASSATGTGTYNEQFFGPGTRLTVL.

This clonotype came up a few times. The chain carries TRBV12-3 or TRBV12-4 and TRBJ2-7; 7 bases agree with TRBD2. The ends lost 5 bases at V and 4 bases at J; junction bases unmatched: 8. CDR3 size: 14 residues. CDR3: CASSAWDYPYEQYF. CDR3 in DNA: TGTGCCAGCAGTGCCTGGGACTACCCATACGAGCAGTACTTC.

This chain joins TRBV6-6 and TRBJ2-7; D might be TRBD1 or TRBD2, each matching 5 bases. CDR3 size: 12 residues. Looked up from germline, CDR1 is MNHNY and CDR2 is SVGAGI (reference sequence). CDR3 in DNA: TGTGGGGACGTTTATGGGGCCCACGAGCAGTACTTC. As protein: CGDVYGAHEQYF.

Only a few counts were recorded for this clonotype. The rearrangement joins TRBV29-1 to TRBJ2-3; 9 nucleotides align to TRBD2. Germline trimming cut 2 bases from V and 4 bases from J; bases unmatched to any gene: 1. CDR1 is SQVTM, CDR2 ANQGSEA, per germline. The CDR3 consists of 13 residues. The CDR3 region is CSVERLAADTQYF. CDR3 sequence (DNA): TGCAGCGTTGAAAGACTAGCGGCAGATACGCAGTATTTT.

This clonotype appeared many times. V is TRBV7-3 and J is TRBJ2-2; no firm D call. Germline V gene data show CDR1 as SGHTA and CDR2 as FQGTGA. The CDR3 has 13 amino acids. V lost 5 bases and J lost 5, with 9 bases in between. Written as DNA, the CDR3 is TGTGCCAGCAGCCCCCTGGTGACCGGGGAGCTGTTTTTT. Translated, it gives CASSPLVTGELFF.

The chain carries TRBV5-1 and TRBJ2-5, with 10 bases lining up with TRBD1. The germline V gene has CDR1 SGHRS and CDR2 YFSETQ. The V and J ends lost 7 bases and 5 bases, in that order; junction bases with no gene match: 5. This CDR3 is built from 13 residues. The CDR3 here is CASRRDRGETQYF. CDR3 sequence (DNA): TGCGCCAGCCGGCGGGACAGGGGTGAGACCCAGTACTTC.

The chain carries TRBV7-2 and TRBJ2-5; 7 nucleotides align to TRBD2. Looked up from germline, CDR1 is SGHTA and CDR2 is FQGNSA. This CDR3 contains 16 residues. Trimming at V came to 5 bases and at J to 0 bases, leaving 9 bases not matched to a gene. The CDR3 here is CASSPGLVPYQETQYF. DNA of the CDR3: TGTGCCAGCAGCCCCGGACTAGTACCGTACCAAGAGACCCAGTACTTC.

The J gene is TRBJ1-2, the V gene TRBV12-3 or TRBV12-4; D is unclear. Between the trimmed V and J ends, which lost 7 bases and 1 base, there was a span of 10 bases. The CDR3 loop spans 13 amino acids. CDR3 DNA: TGTGCCAGCACATCTCAGGTTAACTATGGCTACACCTTC. Its protein product is CASTSQVNYGYTF.

This clonotype came up a few times. The chain has TRBV29-1 and TRBJ2-7; 8 bases fit TRBD1. CDR3 length: 14 residues. Germline CDR1 and CDR2: SQVTM and ANQGSEA. V lost 6 bases, J lost 2 bases, and 9 bases stayed unmatched. CDR3 in DNA: TGCAGCGTCCAAGGACAGGGAGGAGCCTACGAGCAGTACTTC. It is translated as CSVQGQGGAYEQYF.

J is TRBJ1-4 and V is TRBV12-3 or TRBV12-4; tentatively, D is TRBD1 (5 bases). The CDR3 totals 15 residues. The V and J ends lost 6 bases and 0 bases respectively, with 11 bases between them. CDR3 amino acids: CASSRDRSTNEKLFF. The CDR3 DNA reads as TGTGCCAGCAGCCGGGACCGCTCAACTAATGAAAAACTGTTTTTT.

As DNA, the CDR3 is TGTGCCAGCAGTCTTCTAGCGGGGGGTGTATATAACGAGCAGTACTTC. This gives the protein CASSLLAGGVYNEQYF. The chain links TRBV27 to TRBJ2-7; 11 bases line up with TRBD2. CDR1 is MNHEY and CDR2 is SMNVEV in the germline V gene (reference sequence). The CDR3 runs 16 residues. Unmatched junction bases numbered 11, after V lost 5 bases and J lost 5 bases.

In its sample, this clonotype was seen a few times. The gene calls are TRBV5-6 and TRBJ2-2, with 10 positions matching TRBD1. Unmatched junction bases numbered 4, after V lost 3 bases and J lost 5 bases. The CDR3 has 15 residues. The germline gives CDR1 SGHDT, CDR2 YYEEEE. The CDR3 protein is CASSSGQGVTGELFF. The CDR3 DNA reads as TGTGCCAGCAGCTCTGGACAGGGGGTGACCGGGGAGCTGTTTTTT.

The rearrangement uses TRBV5-6 and TRBJ2-7, with D perhaps assigned TRBD1 or TRBD2 (6 bases each). The CDR3 totals 14 residues. Trimming pared 1 base from V and 4 bases from J, leaving 12 bases between. The germline V gene has CDR1 SGHDT and CDR2 YYEEEE. The CDR3 region is CASSLMQGTYEQYF. The CDR3 DNA reads as TGTGCCAGCAGCTTGATGCAGGGGACTTACGAGCAGTACTTC.

The chain couples TRBV7-2 to TRBJ2-7; TRBD2 aligns across 8 bases. Looked up from germline, CDR1 is SGHTA and CDR2 is FQGNSA. Trimming cost V 3 bases and J 2 bases; bases outside gene matches: 15. The CDR3 length is 18 residues. The CDR3 here is CASSFNPGASGYTYEQYF. The CDR3 region has the DNA TGTGCCAGCAGCTTCAACCCCGGGGCTAGCGGGTACACCTACGAGCAGTACTTC.

The CDR3 region is CASSLDRQGRYNSPLHF. CDR3 coding DNA: TGTGCCAGCAGCTTAGATCGTCAGGGGCGGTATAATTCACCCCTCCACTTT. V and J are TRBV7-2 and TRBJ1-6; possible D gene TRBD1, 6 bases. V was cut by 1 base and J by 4 bases, with 14 bases left in between. The CDR3 contains 17 residues. Germline V gene data show CDR1 as SGHTA and CDR2 as FQGNSA.

V is TRBV2 and J is TRBJ2-3; 7 bases are a match to TRBD2. V was pared by 9 bases and J by 0 bases, with 3 bases of the junction left unmatched. The CDR3 sequence is 13 residues long. Germline CDR1 is SNHLY and CDR2 is FYNNEI. In DNA form, the CDR3 reads TGTGCCAGTAAGCGGGAAAGCACAGATACGCAGTATTTT. It is translated as CASKRESTDTQYF.

This clonotype was counted only a few times. The chain combines TRBV6-5 with TRBJ1-4; 8 nucleotides agree with TRBD1. The germline CDR1 and CDR2 sequences are MNHEY and SVGAGI. V lost 5 bases, J lost 7 bases, and 6 bases stayed unmatched. The CDR3 runs to 14 residues. Written as DNA, the CDR3 is TGTGCCAGCAGTAACCGCAGGGGGCGTGAAAAACTGTTTTTT. Residues: CASSNRRGREKLFF.

This clonotype was detected only a few times. This chain links TRBV15 with TRBJ2-3, with 10 bases fitting TRBD2. The CDR3 spans 16 residues. The V segment lost 0 bases and the J segment 4 bases; nucleotides outside the gene matches: 4. Germline CDR1 is LNHNV and CDR2 is YYDKDF (reference sequence). CDR3 protein: CATSRDGGLAADTQYF. The CDR3 coding sequence is TGTGCCACCAGCAGAGACGGTGGACTAGCGGCAGATACGCAGTATTTT. Variable domain in full (rest from reference TRBV15 and TRBJ2-3): DAMVIQNPRYQVTQFGKPVTLSCSQTLNHNVMYWYQQKSSQAPKLLFHYYDKDFNNEADTPDNFQSRRPNTSFCFLDIRSPGLGDTAMYLCATSRDGGLAADTQYFGPGTRLTVL.

This clonotype appeared a few times. The chain uses TRBV7-8 and TRBJ1-2; D possibly corresponds to TRBD1 (6 bases). V lost 5 bases to trimming and J lost 2 bases, with 18 bases between them. The CDR3 spans 16 residues. The germline gives CDR1 SGHVS, CDR2 FQNEAQ. The CDR3 region has the DNA TGTGCCAGCAGCGCTAGCTGGGGGGGGCCCAACTATGGCTACACCTTC. Protein: CASSASWGGPNYGYTF.

This clonotype was recorded a few times. The chain combines TRBV12-3 or TRBV12-4 with TRBJ2-1, with D tentatively TRBD2 (6 bases). The CDR3 length is 14 residues. Trimming stripped 6 bases from V and 5 bases from J, with 14 bases between. CDR3 nucleotide sequence: TGTGCCAGCAGCTTAAGCGGGTCCAACAATGAGCAGTTCTTC. Protein sequence: CASSLSGSNNEQFF.